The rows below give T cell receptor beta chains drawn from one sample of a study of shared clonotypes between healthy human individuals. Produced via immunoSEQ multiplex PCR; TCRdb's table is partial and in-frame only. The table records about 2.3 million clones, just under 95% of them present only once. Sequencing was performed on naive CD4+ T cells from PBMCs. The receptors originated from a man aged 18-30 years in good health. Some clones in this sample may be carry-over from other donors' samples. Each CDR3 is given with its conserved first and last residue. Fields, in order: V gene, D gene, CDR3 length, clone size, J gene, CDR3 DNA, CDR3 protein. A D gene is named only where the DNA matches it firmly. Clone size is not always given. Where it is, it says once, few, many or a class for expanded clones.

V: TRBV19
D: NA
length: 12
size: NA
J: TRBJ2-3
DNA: TGTGCCAGTAGTATATCGGAGAATACGCAGTATTTT
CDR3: CASSISENTQYF

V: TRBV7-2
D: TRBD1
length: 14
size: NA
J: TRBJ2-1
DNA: TGTGCCAGCAGCTTGGGGACAGTCTACAATGAGCAGTTCTTC
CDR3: CASSLGTVYNEQFF

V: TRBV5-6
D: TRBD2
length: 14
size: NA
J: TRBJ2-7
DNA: TGTGCCAGCTTCAGGACTAGCGGCTCCTACGAGCAGTACTTC
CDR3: CASFRTSGSYEQYF

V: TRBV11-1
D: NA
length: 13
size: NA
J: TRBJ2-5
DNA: TGTGCCAGCAGCTGGGGGTTCCAAGAGACCCAGTACTTC
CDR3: CASSWGFQETQYF

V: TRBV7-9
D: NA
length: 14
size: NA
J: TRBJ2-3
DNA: TGTGCCAGCAGCCGCGGGATTGTCACAGATACGCAGTATTTT
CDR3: CASSRGIVTDTQYF

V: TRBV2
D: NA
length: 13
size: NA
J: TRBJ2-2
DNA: TGTGCCAGCAGCCAAGGGCAGGACCGGGAGCTGTTTTTT
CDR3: CASSQGQDRELFF

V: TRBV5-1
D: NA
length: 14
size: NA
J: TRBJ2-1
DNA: TGCGCCAGCAGCTTGGCACAGGGTTACAATGAGCAGTTCTTC
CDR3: CASSLAQGYNEQFF

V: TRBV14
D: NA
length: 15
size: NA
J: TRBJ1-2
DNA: TGTGCCAGCAGCCCCCATTCGCAACAGGGTGGTGGCTACACCTTC
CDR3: CASSPHSQQGGGYTF

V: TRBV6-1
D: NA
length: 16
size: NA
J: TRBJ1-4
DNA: TGTGCCAGCAGTGCCCAAGTATTCACAACTAATGAAAAACTGTTTTTT
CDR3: CASSAQVFTTNEKLFF

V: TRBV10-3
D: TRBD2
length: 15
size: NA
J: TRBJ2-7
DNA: TGTGCCATCAGTGGGACTAGCGGGGGTTATCAAGAGCAGTACTTC
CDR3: CAISGTSGGYQEQYF

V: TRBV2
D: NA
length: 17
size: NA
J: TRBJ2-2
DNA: TGTGCCAGCAGAGTTGGTACGGGAAGGACGAACACCGGGGAGCTGTTTTTT
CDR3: CASRVGTGRTNTGELFF

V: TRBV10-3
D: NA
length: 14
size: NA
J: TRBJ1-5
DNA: TGTGCCATCAGTGAGTCGGGGGATGGTCAGCCCCAGCATTTT
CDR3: CAISESGDGQPQHF

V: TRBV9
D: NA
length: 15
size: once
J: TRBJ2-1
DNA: TGTGCCAGCAGCCCCCAGCCGGGGTCCTACAATGAGCAGTTCTTC
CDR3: CASSPQPGSYNEQFF

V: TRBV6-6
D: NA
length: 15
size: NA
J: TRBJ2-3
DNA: TGTGCCAGCAGTTCCGAATCGACTAGTTTGGATACGCAGTATTTT
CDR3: CASSSESTSLDTQYF

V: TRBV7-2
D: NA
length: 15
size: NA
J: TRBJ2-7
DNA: TGTGCCAGCAGCTTAGTGGGCGGAAGCTCCTACGAGCAGTACTTC
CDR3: CASSLVGGSSYEQYF

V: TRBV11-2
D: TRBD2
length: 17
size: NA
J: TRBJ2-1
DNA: TGTGCCAGCAGCTTGATCTTAGCGGGAGGGCCCTCGACAGAGCAGTTCTTC
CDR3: CASSLILAGGPSTEQFF

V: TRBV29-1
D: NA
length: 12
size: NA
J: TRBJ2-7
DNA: TGCAGCGTTGTAAGTGGAGGGGAAGAGCAGTACTTC
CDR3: CSVVSGGEEQYF

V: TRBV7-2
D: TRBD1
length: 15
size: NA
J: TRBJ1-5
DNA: TGTGCCAGCAGCTTAGCAACAGGGGCCGGGTTCCCCCAGCATTTT
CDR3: CASSLATGAGFPQHF

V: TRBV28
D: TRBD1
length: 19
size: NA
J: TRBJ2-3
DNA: TGTGCCAGCAGTTTCCCCTTAAACTGGACAGGCGAAACGGGAAATACGCAGTATTTT
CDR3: CASSFPLNWTGETGNTQYF

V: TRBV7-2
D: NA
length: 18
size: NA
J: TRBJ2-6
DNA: TGTGCCAGCAGCTGGCCCGGACGGCGCCGCTCTGGGGCCAACGTCCTGACTTTC
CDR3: CASSWPGRRRSGANVLTF

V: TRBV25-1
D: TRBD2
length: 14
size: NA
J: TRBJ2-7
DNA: TGTGCCAGCAGTGACCTTAGCGGGAGTGATGAGCAGTACTTC
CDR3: CASSDLSGSDEQYF

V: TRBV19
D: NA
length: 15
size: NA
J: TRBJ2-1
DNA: TGTGCCAGTAGTCCGGGAACACCCTCCTACAATGAGCAGTTCTTC
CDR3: CASSPGTPSYNEQFF

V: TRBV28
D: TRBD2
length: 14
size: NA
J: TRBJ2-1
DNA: TGTGCCTGCAGAGCGGGAGGGCGGGTGAATGAGCAGTTCTTC
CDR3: CACRAGGRVNEQFF

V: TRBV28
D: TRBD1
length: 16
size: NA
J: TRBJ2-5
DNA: TGTGCCAGCAGAAACCGGGACAGCGTTATTCAAGAGACCCAGTACTTC
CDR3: CASRNRDSVIQETQYF

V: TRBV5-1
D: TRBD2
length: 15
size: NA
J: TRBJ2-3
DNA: TGCGCCAGCAGCTTTAGCGGGTCTAGCACAGATACGCAGTATTTT
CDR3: CASSFSGSSTDTQYF

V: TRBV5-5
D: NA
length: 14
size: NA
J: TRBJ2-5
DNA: TGTGCCAGCAGCCTACCGGGACAACAAGAGACCCAGTACTTC
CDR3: CASSLPGQQETQYF

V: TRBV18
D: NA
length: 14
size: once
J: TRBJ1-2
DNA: TGTGCCAGCTCACGCGGACCGTCTAACTATGGCTACACCTTC
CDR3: CASSRGPSNYGYTF

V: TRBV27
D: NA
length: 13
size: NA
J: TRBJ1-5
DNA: TGTGCCAGCAGTTTATTGAATGGTCAGCCCCAGCATTTT
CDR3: CASSLLNGQPQHF

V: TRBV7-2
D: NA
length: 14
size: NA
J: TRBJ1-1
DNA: TGTGCCAGCAGCCCACAGGGAGGGGACACTGAAGCTTTCTTT
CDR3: CASSPQGGDTEAFF

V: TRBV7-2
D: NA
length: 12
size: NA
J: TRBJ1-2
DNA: TGTGCCAGCAGCTACAACGCCTATGGCTACACCTTC
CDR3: CASSYNAYGYTF

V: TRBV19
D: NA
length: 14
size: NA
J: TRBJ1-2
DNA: TGTGCCAGTACCTTGGGGCGGGATTCCGGTGGCTACACCTTC
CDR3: CASTLGRDSGGYTF

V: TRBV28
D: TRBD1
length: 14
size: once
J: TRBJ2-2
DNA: TGTGCCAGCGAAGGACAGGGTTGGACCGGGGAGCTGTTTTTT
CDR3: CASEGQGWTGELFF

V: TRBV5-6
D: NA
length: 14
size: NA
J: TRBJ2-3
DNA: TGTGCCAGCAGCTCCTTAGTCCCCACAGATACGCAGTATTTT
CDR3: CASSSLVPTDTQYF

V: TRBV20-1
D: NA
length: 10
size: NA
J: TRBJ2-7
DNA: TGCAGTGGGGGGTCCGCGGAGCAGTACTTC
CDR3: CSGGSAEQYF

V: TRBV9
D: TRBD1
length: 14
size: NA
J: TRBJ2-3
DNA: TGTGCCAGCAGCTACGGACAGGCTGGGGATACGCAGTATTTT
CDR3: CASSYGQAGDTQYF

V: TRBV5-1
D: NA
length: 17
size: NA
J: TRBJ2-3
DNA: TGCGCCAGCAGCTTGGGGGGTCTGGGGCCCTTCACAGATACGCAGTATTTT
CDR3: CASSLGGLGPFTDTQYF

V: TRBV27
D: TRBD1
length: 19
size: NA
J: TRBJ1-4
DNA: TGTGCCAGCAGAATATTCAGTTTGTCCCAGGGGGCAGCTAATGAAAAACTGTTTTTT
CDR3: CASRIFSLSQGAANEKLFF

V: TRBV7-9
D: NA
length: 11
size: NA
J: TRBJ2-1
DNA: TGTGCCAGCAGTGTAGTCAATGAGCAGTTCTTC
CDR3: CASSVVNEQFF

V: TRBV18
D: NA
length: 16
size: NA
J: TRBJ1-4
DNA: TGTGCCAGCTCACCCCTGACCGAGACAACTAATGAAAAACTGTTTTTT
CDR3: CASSPLTETTNEKLFF

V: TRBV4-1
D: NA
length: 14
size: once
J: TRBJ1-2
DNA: TGCGCCAGCAGCCAACTCAGGATTAACTATGGCTACACCTTC
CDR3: CASSQLRINYGYTF

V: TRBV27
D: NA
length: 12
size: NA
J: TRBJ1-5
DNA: TGTGCCAGCAGTTTATATACCCAGTCCCAGCATTTT
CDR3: CASSLYTQSQHF

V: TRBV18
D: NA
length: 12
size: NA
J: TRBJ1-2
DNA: TGTGCCAGCTCACAGGAGGACTATGGCTACACCTTC
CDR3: CASSQEDYGYTF

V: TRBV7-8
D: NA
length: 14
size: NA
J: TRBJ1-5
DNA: TGTGCCAGCAGCTTAGTTGGAGACAATCAGCCCCAGCATTTT
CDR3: CASSLVGDNQPQHF

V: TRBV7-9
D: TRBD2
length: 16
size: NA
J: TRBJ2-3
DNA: TGTGCCAGCAGCCCGCTACTAGCGGGAGATTTAGATACGCAGTATTTT
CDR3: CASSPLLAGDLDTQYF

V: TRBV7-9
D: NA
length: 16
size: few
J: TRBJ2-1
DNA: TGTGCCAGCAGCTCCCCCAGTCGGCGCCCCTCCCATGAGCAGTTCTTC
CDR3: CASSSPSRRPSHEQFF

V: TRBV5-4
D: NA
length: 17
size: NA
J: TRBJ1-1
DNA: TGTGCCAGCAGCATGATGCCCCCTTTTTTCCGGGACACTGAAGCTTTCTTT
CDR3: CASSMMPPFFRDTEAFF

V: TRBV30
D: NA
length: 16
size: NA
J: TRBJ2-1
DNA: TGTGCCTGGAGTGTAGTGGGGTATAGCTCCTACAATGAGCAGTTCTTC
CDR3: CAWSVVGYSSYNEQFF

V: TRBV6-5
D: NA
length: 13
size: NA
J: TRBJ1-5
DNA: TGTGCCAGCAGGTTTACCGGGACTTCGCCCCAGCATTTT
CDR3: CASRFTGTSPQHF

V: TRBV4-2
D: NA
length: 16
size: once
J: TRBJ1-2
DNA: TGTGCCAGCAGCCAAGAATGGGGGGGGCAGGACTATGGCTACACCTTC
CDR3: CASSQEWGGQDYGYTF

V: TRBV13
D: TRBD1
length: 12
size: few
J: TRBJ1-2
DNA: TGTGCCAGCAGCCTGACAGGGGATGGCTACACCTTC
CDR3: CASSLTGDGYTF